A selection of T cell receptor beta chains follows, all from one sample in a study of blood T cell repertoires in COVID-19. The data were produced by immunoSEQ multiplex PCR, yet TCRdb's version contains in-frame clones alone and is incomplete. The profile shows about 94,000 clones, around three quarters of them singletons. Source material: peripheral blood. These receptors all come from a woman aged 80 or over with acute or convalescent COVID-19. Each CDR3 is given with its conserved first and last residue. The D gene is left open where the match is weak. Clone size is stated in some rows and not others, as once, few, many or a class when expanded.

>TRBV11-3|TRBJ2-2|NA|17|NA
CASSARGGGSNTGELFF
TGTGCCAGCAGCGCACGTGGCGGGGGCTCGAACACCGGGGAGCTGTTTTTT
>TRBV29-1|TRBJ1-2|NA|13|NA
CSVAGWNLDGYTF
TGCAGCGTGGCGGGGTGGAATTTGGATGGCTACACCTTC
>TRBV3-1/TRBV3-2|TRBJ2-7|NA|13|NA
CASSRTAAYEQYF
TGTGCCAGCAGCCGAACCGCAGCCTACGAGCAGTACTTC
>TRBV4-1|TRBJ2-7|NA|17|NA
CASRPSFQGDKDYEQYF
TGCGCCAGCAGACCTTCCTTTCAAGGGGATAAGGACTACGAGCAGTACTTC
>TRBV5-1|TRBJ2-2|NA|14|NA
CASSRTIDTGELFF
TGCGCCAGCAGCCGGACTATAGACACCGGGGAGCTGTTTTTT
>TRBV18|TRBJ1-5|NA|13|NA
CASSLYEGRPQHF
TGTGCCAGCTCACTCTATGAGGGTCGGCCCCAGCATTTT
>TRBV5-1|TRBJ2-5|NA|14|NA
CASSPGSTQETQYF
TGCGCCAGCAGCCCGGGGTCCACGCAAGAGACCCAGTACTTC
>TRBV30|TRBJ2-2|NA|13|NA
CAWKSGETGELFF
TGTGCCTGGAAGTCCGGGGAGACCGGGGAGCTGTTTTTT
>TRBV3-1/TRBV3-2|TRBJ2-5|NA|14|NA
CASTVGGPQETQYF
TGTGCCAGCACCGTGGGGGGACCCCAAGAGACCCAGTACTTC
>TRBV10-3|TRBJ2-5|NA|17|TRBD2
CAISGGGLAGPAETQYF
TGTGCCATCAGTGGAGGGGGACTAGCGGGCCCGGCAGAGACCCAGTACTTC
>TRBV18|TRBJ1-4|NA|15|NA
CASSPARDRNEKLFF
TGTGCCAGCTCACCAGCCCGCGACAGAAATGAAAAACTGTTTTTT
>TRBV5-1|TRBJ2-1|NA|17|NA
CASSAVPTDNAAGEQFF
TGCGCCAGCAGCGCGGTACCGACAGATAATGCCGCCGGTGAGCAGTTCTTC
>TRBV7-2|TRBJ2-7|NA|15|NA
CASSVGGASSYEQYF
TGTGCCAGCAGTGTTGGAGGGGCAAGCTCCTACGAGCAGTACTTC
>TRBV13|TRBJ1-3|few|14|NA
CASSLVQAGNTIYF
TGTGCCAGCAGCTTAGTCCAGGCTGGAAACACCATATATTTT
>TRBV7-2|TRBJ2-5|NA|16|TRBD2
CASSLEGLAKGETQYF
TGTGCCAGCAGCCTAGAGGGACTAGCGAAGGGAGAGACCCAGTACTTC
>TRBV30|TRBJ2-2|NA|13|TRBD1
CAQDRVGIGELFF
TGTGCCCAGGACAGGGTGGGGATCGGGGAGCTGTTTTTT
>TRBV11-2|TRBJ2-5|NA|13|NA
CASSLGRAETQYF
TGTGCCAGCAGCTTAGGGCGGGCGGAGACCCAGTACTTC
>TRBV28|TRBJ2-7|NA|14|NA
CASRSGALAYEQYF
TGTGCCAGCAGGTCAGGGGCTTTAGCCTACGAGCAGTACTTC
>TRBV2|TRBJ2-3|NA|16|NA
CASSERGNLGTDTQYF
TGTGCCAGCAGTGAAAGAGGCAATTTAGGCACAGATACGCAGTATTTT
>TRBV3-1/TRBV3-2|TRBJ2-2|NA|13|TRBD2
CASSKLASAELFF
TGTGCCAGCAGTAAACTAGCGTCGGCAGAGCTGTTTTTT
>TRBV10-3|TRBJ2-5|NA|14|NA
CAISEGLPQETQYF
TGTGCCATCAGTGAGGGACTGCCACAAGAGACCCAGTACTTC
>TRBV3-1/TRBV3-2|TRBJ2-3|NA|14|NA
CASSQGSGTDTQYF
TGTGCCAGCAGCCAAGGTAGTGGCACAGATACGCAGTATTTT
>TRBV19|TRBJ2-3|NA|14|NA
CASSQGPSTDTQYF
TGTGCCAGTAGTCAGGGGCCTAGCACAGATACGCAGTATTTT
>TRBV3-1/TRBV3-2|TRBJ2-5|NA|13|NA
CASSRTGRETQYF
TGTGCCAGCAGCCGTACAGGTCGGGAGACCCAGTACTTC
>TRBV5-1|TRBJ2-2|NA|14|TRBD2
CASSRLADTGELFF
TGCGCCAGCAGTCGACTAGCCGACACCGGGGAGCTGTTTTTT
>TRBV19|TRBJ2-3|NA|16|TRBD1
CASSSTGGLGTDTQYF
TGTGCCAGTAGTTCCACAGGGGGTCTGGGCACAGATACGCAGTATTTT
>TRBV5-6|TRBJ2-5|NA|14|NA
CASSLGGGVETQYF
TGTGCCAGCAGCTTGGGGGGCGGGGTTGAGACCCAGTACTTC
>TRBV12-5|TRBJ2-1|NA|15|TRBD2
CASGLLAGGLNEQFF
TGTGCTAGTGGCCTTCTTGCGGGGGGGCTCAATGAGCAGTTCTTC
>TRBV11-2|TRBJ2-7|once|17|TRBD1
CASSLVFTGGAGYEQYF
TGTGCCAGCAGCTTAGTCTTCACAGGGGGCGCCGGCTACGAGCAGTACTTC
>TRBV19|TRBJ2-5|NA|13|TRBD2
CASKTSGQETQYF
TGTGCCAGTAAAACTAGCGGGCAAGAGACCCAGTACTTC
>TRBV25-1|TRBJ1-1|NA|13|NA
CASSLLANTEAFF
TGTGCCAGCAGTCTTCTAGCGAACACTGAAGCTTTCTTT
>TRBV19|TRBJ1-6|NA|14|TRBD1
CASDWGQPNSPLHF
TGTGCCAGCGACTGGGGACAGCCGAATTCACCCCTCCACTTT
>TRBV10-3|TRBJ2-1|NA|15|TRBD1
CAISEPGQGNNEQFF
TGTGCCATCAGTGAGCCGGGACAGGGAAACAATGAGCAGTTCTTC
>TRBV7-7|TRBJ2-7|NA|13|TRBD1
CASSFGDSYEQYF
TGTGCCAGCAGCTTCGGGGACAGCTACGAGCAGTACTTC
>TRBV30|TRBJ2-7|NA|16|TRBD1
CAYDRTGDRRGREQYF
TGTGCCTATGATAGGACAGGGGACCGCCGGGGCCGCGAGCAGTACTTC
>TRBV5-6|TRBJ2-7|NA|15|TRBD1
CASSLGTDRILEQYF
TGTGCCAGCAGCTTAGGGACAGATCGAATCTTGGAGCAGTACTTC
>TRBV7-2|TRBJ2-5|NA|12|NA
CASSLDSGSQYF
TGTGCCAGCAGCTTAGATAGCGGATCCCAGTACTTC
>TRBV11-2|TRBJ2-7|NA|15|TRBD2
CASSLKTSGGYEQYF
TGTGCCAGCAGCTTAAAGACTAGCGGGGGGTACGAGCAGTACTTC
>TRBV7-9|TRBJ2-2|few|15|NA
CASRSPGVSTGELFF
TGTGCCAGCAGGTCCCCAGGGGTCTCTACCGGGGAGCTGTTTTTT
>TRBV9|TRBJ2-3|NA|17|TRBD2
CASSVPPASGSSDTQYF
TGTGCCAGCAGCGTACCCCCAGCTAGCGGGAGCTCAGATACGCAGTATTTT
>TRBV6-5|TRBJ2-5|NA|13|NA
CASSYVRDETQYF
TGTGCCAGCAGTTACGTCAGGGATGAGACCCAGTACTTC
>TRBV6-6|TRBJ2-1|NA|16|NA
CASSNEREGRYNEQFF
TGTGCCAGCAGCAACGAGAGAGAGGGCAGGTACAATGAGCAGTTCTTC
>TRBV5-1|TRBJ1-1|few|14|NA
CASSLALVNTEAFF
TGCGCCAGCAGCTTGGCCCTTGTTAACACTGAAGCTTTCTTT
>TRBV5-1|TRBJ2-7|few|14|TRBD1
CASSVGTGYYEQYF
TGCGCCAGCAGCGTGGGGACAGGCTACTACGAGCAGTACTTC
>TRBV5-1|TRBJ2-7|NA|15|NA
CASSLEGTYTYEQYF
TGCGCCAGCAGCTTGGAGGGGACTTATACCTACGAGCAGTACTTC